This T cell receptor beta chain was recorded in a study of a mutant IDH1 vaccine in newly diagnosed glioma. Overall study: Patients received eight vaccinations in weeks 1, 3, 5, 7, 11, 15, 19, 23. Antecedent treatment encompassed radiotherapy, temozolomide, or their combination; the majority received both. The treated population exhibited a male proportion of roughly 62%, a female proportion of about 38%, and a mean age of about 40 years.

This CDR3 has 15 amino acids. Trimming stripped 1 base from V and 0 bases from J, with 10 bases between. The germline V gene has CDR1 SEHNR and CDR2 FQNEAQ (reference sequence). About this clone: Its antigen is not identified.

General study results and limits: In approximately 92% of patients, immune responses induced by the vaccine occurred.

The time point is: week 23, last vaccination. Vaccine doses each comprised 300 ug of mutant IDH1 20-mer peptide, with topical imiquimod. The table came from immunoSEQ multiplex PCR; TCRdb's copy has only in-frame clones and leaves some out. The sample includes 25,000 to 35,000 clones, roughly 90% of them seen just once. The clonotype comes from a man aged 40-50 years with glioma. The sequences come from PBMCs, collected from a glioma patient whose treatment included an IDH1 peptide vaccine. This sequence joins TRBV7-9 and TRBJ2-7; no reliable D call. The CDR3: CASSLGTVGSYEQYV. In DNA form, the CDR3 reads TGTGCCAGCAGCTTAGGAACCGTAGGCTCCTACGAGCAGTACGTC.